This T cell receptor (beta chain) was documented in a study of CD8+CD57+ T cells in acquired aplastic anemia. The overall study: On average, sorted CD4+ and CD8+ cells gave approximately 3.1 ug of DNA. Whole-study findings and limits: CD8+ Simpson's diversity showed no significant patient-control difference. Patients and controls shared 25 to 35 CD8+ CDR3 sequences, highly expressed in patients.

Genomic DNA served as template for TCR beta VDJ and CDR3 profiling. TCRdb reprocessed the reads with MiXCR, giving one entry per CDR3 protein. Among some 170,000 distinct CDR3 sequences listed, about three fifths were seen once. Points on this clonotype: Its antigen is as yet unknown.

All patients picked for sequencing had shown, by flow cytometry, an expansion of CD8+CD57+ cells. Severe acquired aplastic anemia was diagnosed in all patients. Sequencing input: sorted CD4+, CD8+, or CD8+CD57+ T cells (not recorded which) from PBMCs. This TCR derives from a human donor with aplastic anemia.

The CDR3 DNA reads TGCGCCAGCAGATCCACTCCCGGAGGAGGTACCGGGGAGCTGTTTTTT. It specifies CASRSTPGGGTGELFF. The chain links TRBV10-1 to TRBJ2-2, with D perhaps TRBD2 (5 bases). Germline values: CDR1 WNHNN, CDR2 SYGVQD (reference sequence). V was cut by 6 bases and J by 5 bases, with 19 bases left in between. This CDR3 has 16 residues.